Following are 11 T cell receptor beta chains from one sample sequenced in a study of T-cell reconstitution after alpha-beta-depleted transplantation in children. The library targeted TCRbeta and was prepared with unique molecular identifiers. TCRdb reprocessed the PCR reads via MiXCR and lists one record per CDR3 protein. The top ten hold 3% to 3.5% of the sample, which has approximately 510,000 distinct CDR3 sequences, around 16% seen once. Sequenced here: PBMCs from the stem cell graft donor, sampled from the stem cell graft. The source is a human donor who donated a stem cell graft to a child with acute lymphoblastic leukemia.

V and J are TRBV12-3 or TRBV12-4 and TRBJ2-5; no clear D gene. The V and J ends lost 3 bases and 2 bases respectively, with 13 bases between them. There are 15 residues in the CDR3. In DNA, the CDR3 is TGTGCCAGCAGTTTGCCAGACGGCAGGCAAGAGACCCAGTACTTC. This translates into CASSLPDGRQETQYF.

The V and J genes are TRBV20-1 and TRBJ2-5; possibly TRBD1 for D (6 bases). In germline, CDR1 is DFQATT, CDR2 SNEGSKA (reference sequence). The CDR3 consists of 13 residues. Trimming pared 4 bases from V and 1 base from J, leaving 10 bases between. In DNA, the CDR3 is TGCAGTGCTACCCGGACAGCCCAAGAGACCCAGTACTTC. It yields the protein CSATRTAQETQYF.

The rearrangement uses TRBV12-3 or TRBV12-4 and TRBJ1-2; D remains unclear. The V end lost 6 bases, the J end lost 6 bases, and 17 bases lay between the germline ends. The CDR3 runs 14 residues. The DNA of the CDR3 is TGTGCCAGCAGCGTAGGCGGCCCCGGGCATGGCTACACCTTC. This encodes CASSVGGPGHGYTF.

This rearrangement joins TRBV19 to TRBJ1-1; D remains ambiguous. CDR1 is LNHDA and CDR2 is SQIVND in the germline V gene (reference sequence). This CDR3 has 12 amino acids. With 4 bases removed from V and 6 bases from J, the gap between germline ends came to 9 bases. DNA of the CDR3: TGTGCCAGTAGTAGCCGGACCGCTGAAGCTTTCTTT. Translation: CASSSRTAEAFF.

The chain has TRBV9 and TRBJ2-1; maybe TRBD1 (5 bases). The V end lost 3 bases, the J end lost 6 bases, and 10 bases lay between the germline ends. CDR3 length: 13 residues. Per the germline V gene, CDR1 is SGDLS and CDR2 is YYNGEE. The CDR3 here is CASSAVRGNEQFF. In DNA form, the CDR3 reads TGTGCCAGCAGCGCGGTAAGGGGCAATGAGCAGTTCTTC.

The chain joins TRBV29-1 to TRBJ2-3; weak D call: TRBD2 (6 bases). Trimming removed 8 bases at V and 1 base at J, with 13 bases between. Germline values: CDR1 SQVTM, CDR2 ANQGSEA. The CDR3 is 13 residues long. CDR3 sequence (DNA): TGCAGCACTGTCGGAGGGGGCACAGATACGCAGTATTTT. This sequence encodes CSTVGGGTDTQYF.

This clonotype has more than one count but fewer than ten. The CDR3 spells CASSSSGLTEQYF. CDR3 nucleotide sequence: TGTGCCAGCAGCTCATCAGGACTGACCGAGCAGTACTTC. The chain combines TRBV7-3 with TRBJ2-7; TRBD2 might be the D (5 bases). Trimming cost V 4 bases and J 6 bases, with 13 bases left between them. The CDR3 spans 13 residues. Germline loops: CDR1 SGHTA, CDR2 FQGTGA.

This clonotype was detected only a few times. The gene calls are TRBV10-3 and TRBJ2-3, with a weak D call TRBD2 (6 bases). The CDR3 is 15 amino acids. Trimming cost V 8 bases and J 1 base, with 16 bases left between them. Germline-derived CDR1 and CDR2 are ENHRY and SYGVKD. The CDR3 loop reads CAIALSSVGTDTQYF. CDR3 DNA: TGTGCCATCGCCCTCTCTAGCGTAGGCACAGATACGCAGTATTTT.

The sample holds a few counts of this clonotype. The chain carries TRBV9 and TRBJ1-6; no clear D. CDR3 length equals 13 residues. Germline-derived CDR1 and CDR2 are SGDLS and YYNGEE. Trimming shortened V by 3 bases and J by 15 bases, and 16 bases separated the two germline ends. CDR3 amino acids: CASSGLHPKDLHF. CDR3 coding DNA: TGTGCCAGCAGCGGACTACACCCGAAGGACCTCCACTTT.

This chain joins TRBV2 and TRBJ2-3; D unresolved. Germline CDR1 SNHLY, CDR2 FYNNEI. With 7 bases removed from V and 4 bases from J, the gap between germline ends came to 12 bases. The length of the CDR3 is 13 residues. The CDR3 DNA reads as TGTGCCAGCATGAAGATCTTGGCAGATACGCAGTATTTT. It codes for CASMKILADTQYF.

The chain recombines TRBV4-1 with TRBJ2-3; perhaps TRBD2 as D (5 bases). The CDR3 has 20 residues. With 1 base removed from V and 2 bases from J, the gap between germline ends came to 25 bases. Germline V gene lookup returns CDR1 MGHRA and CDR2 YSYEKL. The CDR3 region is CASSQGPRAEAAKITDTQYF. The CDR3, as DNA: TGCGCCAGCAGCCAAGGCCCCCGGGCGGAGGCCGCCAAAATCACAGATACGCAGTATTTT.